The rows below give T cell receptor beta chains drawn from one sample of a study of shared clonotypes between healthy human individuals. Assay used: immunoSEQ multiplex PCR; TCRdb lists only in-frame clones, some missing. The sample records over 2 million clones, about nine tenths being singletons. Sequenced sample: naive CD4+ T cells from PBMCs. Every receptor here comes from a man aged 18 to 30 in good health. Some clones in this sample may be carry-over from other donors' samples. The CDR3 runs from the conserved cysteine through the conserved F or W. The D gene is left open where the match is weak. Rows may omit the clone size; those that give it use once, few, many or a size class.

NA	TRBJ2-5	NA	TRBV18	TGTGCCAGCTCACCCGATATCCAAGAGACCCAGTACTTC	CASSPDIQETQYF
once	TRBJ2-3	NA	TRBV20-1	TGCAGTGCTAGCCCCGGAGATACGCAGTATTTT	CSASPGDTQYF
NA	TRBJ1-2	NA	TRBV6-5	TGTGCCAGCAGTTCCGGACAGCCTTGGGGCTATGGCTACACCTTC	CASSSGQPWGYGYTF
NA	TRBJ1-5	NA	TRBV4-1	TGCGCCAGCAGCACTATTCGGAGCAATCAGCCCCAGCATTTT	CASSTIRSNQPQHF
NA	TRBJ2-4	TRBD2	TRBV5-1	TGCGCCAGCAGCTTTCTAGCGGGGGGGAACATTCAGTACTTC	CASSFLAGGNIQYF
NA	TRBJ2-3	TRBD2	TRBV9	TGTGCCAGCAGCGCTATGGGGGCAGGGGGACTAGCGGGAGGAGAACGAGATACGCAGTATTTT	CASSAMGAGGLAGGERDTQYF
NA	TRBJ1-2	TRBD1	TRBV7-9	TGTGCCAGCAGCTTACGGGACAGATATTGGCACACCTTC	CASSLRDRYWHTF
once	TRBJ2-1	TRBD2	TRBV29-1	TGCAGCATTCAATCTGGGACTACCCACAATGAGCAGTTCTTC	CSIQSGTTHNEQFF
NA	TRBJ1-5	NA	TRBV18	TGTGCCAGCTCCCCTGGGGGGGCCGATCAGCCCCAGCATTTT	CASSPGGADQPQHF
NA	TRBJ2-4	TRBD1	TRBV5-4	TGTGCCAGCAGCTACGGGGTGGGACAGGGGAAAAACATTCAGTACTTC	CASSYGVGQGKNIQYF